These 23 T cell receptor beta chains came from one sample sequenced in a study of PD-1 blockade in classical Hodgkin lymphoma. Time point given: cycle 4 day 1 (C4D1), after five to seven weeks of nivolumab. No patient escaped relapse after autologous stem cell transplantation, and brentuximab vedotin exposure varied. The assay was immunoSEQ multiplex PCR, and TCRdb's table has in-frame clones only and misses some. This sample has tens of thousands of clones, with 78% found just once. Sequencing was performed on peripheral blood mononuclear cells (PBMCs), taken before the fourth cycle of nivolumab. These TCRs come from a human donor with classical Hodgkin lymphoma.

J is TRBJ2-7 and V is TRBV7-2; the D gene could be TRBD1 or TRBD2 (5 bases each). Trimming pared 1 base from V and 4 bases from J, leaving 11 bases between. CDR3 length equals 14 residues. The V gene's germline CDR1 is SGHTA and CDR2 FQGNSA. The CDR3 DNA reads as TGTGCCAGCAGCTTAGGGGGGTTAGGGTACGAGCAGTACTTC. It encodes CASSLGGLGYEQYF.

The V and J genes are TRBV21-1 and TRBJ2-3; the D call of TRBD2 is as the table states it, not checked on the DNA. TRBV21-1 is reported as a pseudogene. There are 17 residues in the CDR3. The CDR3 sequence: CASSHGLAGVSTDTQYF. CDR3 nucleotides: TGTGCCAGCAGCCACGGGCTAGCGGGGGTAAGCACAGATACGCAGTATTTT.

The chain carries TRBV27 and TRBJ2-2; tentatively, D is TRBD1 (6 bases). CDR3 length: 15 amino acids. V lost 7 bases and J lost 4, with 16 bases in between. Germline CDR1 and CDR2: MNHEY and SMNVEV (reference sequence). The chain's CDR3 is CASTQMTGVTGELFF. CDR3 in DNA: TGTGCCAGCACCCAAATGACAGGAGTCACCGGGGAGCTGTTTTTT.

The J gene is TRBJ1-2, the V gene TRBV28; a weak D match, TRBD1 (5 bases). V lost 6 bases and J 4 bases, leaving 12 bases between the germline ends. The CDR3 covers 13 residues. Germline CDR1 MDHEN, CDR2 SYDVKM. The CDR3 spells CASSPAGFYGYTF. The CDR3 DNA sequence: TGTGCCAGCAGCCCCGCAGGGTTCTATGGCTACACCTTC.

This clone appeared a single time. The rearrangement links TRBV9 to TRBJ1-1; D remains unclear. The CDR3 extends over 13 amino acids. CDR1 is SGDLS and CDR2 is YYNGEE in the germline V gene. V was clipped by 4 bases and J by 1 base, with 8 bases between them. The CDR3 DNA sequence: TGTGCCAGCAGCACTCGGGAGAACACTGAAGCTTTCTTT. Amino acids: CASSTRENTEAFF. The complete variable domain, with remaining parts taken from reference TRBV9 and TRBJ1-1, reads DSGVTQTPKHLITATGQRVTLRCSPRSGDLSVYWYQQSLDQGLQFLIQYYNGEERAKGNILERFSAQQFPDLHSELNLSSLELGDSALYFCASSTRENTEAFFGQGTRLTVV.

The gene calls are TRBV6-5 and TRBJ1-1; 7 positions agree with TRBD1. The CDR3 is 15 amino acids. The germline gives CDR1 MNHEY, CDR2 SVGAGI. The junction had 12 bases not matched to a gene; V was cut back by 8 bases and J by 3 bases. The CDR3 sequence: CASQRRTGWDTEAFF. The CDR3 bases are TGTGCCAGCCAAAGACGGACAGGCTGGGACACTGAAGCTTTCTTT.

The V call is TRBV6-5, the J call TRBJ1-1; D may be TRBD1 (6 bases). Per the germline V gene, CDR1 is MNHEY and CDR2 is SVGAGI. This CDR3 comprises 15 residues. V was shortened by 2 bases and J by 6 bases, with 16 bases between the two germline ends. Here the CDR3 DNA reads TGTGCCAGCAGTTACCCCGAGGGGGGCCGGTCTGAAGCTTTCTTT. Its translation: CASSYPEGGRSEAFF.

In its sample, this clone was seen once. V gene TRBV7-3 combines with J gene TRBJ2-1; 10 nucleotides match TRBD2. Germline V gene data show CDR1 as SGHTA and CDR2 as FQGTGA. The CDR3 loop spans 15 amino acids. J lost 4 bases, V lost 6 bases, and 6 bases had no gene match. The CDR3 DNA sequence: TGTGCCAGCAGTCAACAGGGACTAGCGTACAATGAGCAGTTCTTC. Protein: CASSQQGLAYNEQFF.

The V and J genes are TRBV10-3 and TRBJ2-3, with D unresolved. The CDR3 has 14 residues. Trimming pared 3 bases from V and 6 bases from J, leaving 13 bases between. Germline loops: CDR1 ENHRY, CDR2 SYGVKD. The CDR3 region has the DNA TGTGCCATCAGTGATCGTTCGGGCGTCGATACGCAGTATTTT. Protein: CAISDRSGVDTQYF.

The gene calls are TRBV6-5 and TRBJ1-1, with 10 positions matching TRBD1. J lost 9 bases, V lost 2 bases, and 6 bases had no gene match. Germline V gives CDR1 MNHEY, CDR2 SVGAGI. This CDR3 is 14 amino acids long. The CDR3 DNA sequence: TGTGCCAGCAGTTACAGTGAGGGACAGGGGAAAGCTTTCTTT. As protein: CASSYSEGQGKAFF.

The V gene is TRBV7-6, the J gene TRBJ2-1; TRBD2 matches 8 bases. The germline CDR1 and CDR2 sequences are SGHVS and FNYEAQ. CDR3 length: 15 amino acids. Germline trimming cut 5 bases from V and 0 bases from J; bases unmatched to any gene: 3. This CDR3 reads CASSPGGGSYNEQFF. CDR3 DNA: TGTGCCAGCAGCCCCGGGGGGGGCTCCTACAATGAGCAGTTCTTC.

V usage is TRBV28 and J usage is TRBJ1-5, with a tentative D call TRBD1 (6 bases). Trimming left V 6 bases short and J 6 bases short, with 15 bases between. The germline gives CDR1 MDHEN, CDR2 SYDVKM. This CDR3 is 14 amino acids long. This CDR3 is CASRIGGVGQPQHF. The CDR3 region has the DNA TGTGCCAGCAGGATAGGGGGGGTAGGTCAGCCCCAGCATTTT.

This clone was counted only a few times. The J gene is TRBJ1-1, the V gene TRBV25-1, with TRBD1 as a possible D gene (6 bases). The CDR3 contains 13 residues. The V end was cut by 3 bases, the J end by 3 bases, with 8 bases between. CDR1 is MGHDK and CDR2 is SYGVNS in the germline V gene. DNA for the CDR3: TGTGCCAGCAGTGAGTACAGGGACACTGAAGCTTTCTTT. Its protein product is CASSEYRDTEAFF.

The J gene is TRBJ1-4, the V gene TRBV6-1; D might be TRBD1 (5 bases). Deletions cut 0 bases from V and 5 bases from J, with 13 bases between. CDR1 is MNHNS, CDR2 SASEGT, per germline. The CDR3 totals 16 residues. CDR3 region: CASSEAQASTNEKLFF. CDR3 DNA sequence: TGTGCCAGCAGTGAAGCACAGGCAAGCACAAATGAAAAACTGTTTTTT.

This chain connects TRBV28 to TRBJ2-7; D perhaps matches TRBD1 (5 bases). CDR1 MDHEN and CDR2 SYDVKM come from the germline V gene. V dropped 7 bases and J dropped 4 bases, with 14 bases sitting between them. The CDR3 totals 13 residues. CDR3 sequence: CASKTGSLYEQYF. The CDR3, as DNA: TGTGCCAGCAAAACAGGTTCTTTATACGAGCAGTACTTC.

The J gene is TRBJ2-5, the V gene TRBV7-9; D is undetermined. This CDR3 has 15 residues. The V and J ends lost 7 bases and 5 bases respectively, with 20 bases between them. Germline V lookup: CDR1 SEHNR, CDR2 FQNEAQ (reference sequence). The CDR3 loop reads CASTTPSTRMETQYF. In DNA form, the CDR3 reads TGTGCCAGCACTACACCCTCAACGCGGATGGAGACCCAGTACTTC.

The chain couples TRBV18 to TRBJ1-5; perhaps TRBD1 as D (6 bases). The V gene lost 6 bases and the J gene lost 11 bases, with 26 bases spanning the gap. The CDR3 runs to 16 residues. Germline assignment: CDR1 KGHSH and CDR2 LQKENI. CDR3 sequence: CASSENLGDAGEAQHF. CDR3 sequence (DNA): TGTGCCAGCTCCGAAAACCTGGGAGACGCAGGGGAGGCCCAGCATTTT.

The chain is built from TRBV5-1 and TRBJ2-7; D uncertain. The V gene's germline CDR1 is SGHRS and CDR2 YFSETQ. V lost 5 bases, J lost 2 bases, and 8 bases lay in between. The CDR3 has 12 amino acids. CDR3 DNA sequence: TGCGCCAGCAGTGACGGAACCTACGAGCAGTACTTC. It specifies CASSDGTYEQYF. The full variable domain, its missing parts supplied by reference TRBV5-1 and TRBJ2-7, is KAGVTQTPRYLIKTRGQQVTLSCSPISGHRSVSWYQQTPGQGLQFLFEYFSETQRNKGNFPGRFSGRQFSNSRSEMNVSTLELGDSALYLCASSDGTYEQYFGPGTRLTVT.

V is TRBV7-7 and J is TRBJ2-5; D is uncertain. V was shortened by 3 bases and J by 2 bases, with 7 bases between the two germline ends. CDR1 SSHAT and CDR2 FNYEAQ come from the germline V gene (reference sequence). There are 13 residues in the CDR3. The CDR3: CASSLWGQETQYF. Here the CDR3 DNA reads TGTGCCAGCAGCTTGTGGGGTCAAGAGACCCAGTACTTC.

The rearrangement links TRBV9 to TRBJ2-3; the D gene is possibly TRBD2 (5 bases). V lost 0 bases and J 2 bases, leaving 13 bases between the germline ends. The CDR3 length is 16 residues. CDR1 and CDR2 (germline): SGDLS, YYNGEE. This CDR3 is CASSVVGRGFTDTQYF. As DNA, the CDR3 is TGTGCCAGCAGCGTAGTGGGGAGAGGATTCACAGATACGCAGTATTTT.

The CDR3 is CAISTFQGAGGYTF. CDR3 DNA: TGTGCCATCAGCACCTTCCAGGGGGCAGGTGGCTACACCTTC. The chain combines TRBV10-3 with TRBJ1-2; 8 bases map to TRBD1. V lost 6 bases and J lost 7; bases outside the gene matches: 10. CDR1 is ENHRY, CDR2 SYGVKD, per germline. The CDR3 has 14 residues.

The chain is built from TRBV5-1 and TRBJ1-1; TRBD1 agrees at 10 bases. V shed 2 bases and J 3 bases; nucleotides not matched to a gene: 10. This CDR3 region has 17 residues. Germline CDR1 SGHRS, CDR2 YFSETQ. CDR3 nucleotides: TGCGCCAGCAGCTTCGGGACAGGGGAGAGGTTTTACACTGAAGCTTTCTTT. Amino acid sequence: CASSFGTGERFYTEAFF.

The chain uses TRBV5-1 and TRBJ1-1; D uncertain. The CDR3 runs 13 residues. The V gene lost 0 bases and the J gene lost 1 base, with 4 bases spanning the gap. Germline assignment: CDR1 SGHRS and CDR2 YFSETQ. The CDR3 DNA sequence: TGCGCCAGCAGCTTGGGTTGGAACACTGAAGCTTTCTTT. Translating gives CASSLGWNTEAFF. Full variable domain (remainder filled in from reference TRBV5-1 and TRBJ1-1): KAGVTQTPRYLIKTRGQQVTLSCSPISGHRSVSWYQQTPGQGLQFLFEYFSETQRNKGNFPGRFSGRQFSNSRSEMNVSTLELGDSALYLCASSLGWNTEAFFGQGTRLTVV.